These T cell receptor beta chains were read from a single sample in a study of a mutant IDH1 vaccine in newly diagnosed glioma. Data came from immunoSEQ multiplex PCR; TCRdb stores just in-frame clones and leaves some out. Among approximately 35,000 clones listed, less than 90% were seen once. The sequencing used PBMCs, collected from a glioma patient treated with radiotherapy, temozolomide or both. Every receptor here comes from a woman aged 40 to 55 with glioma. The CDR3 runs from the conserved cysteine through the conserved F or W. A D gene is named only where the DNA matches it firmly. Not all rows give a size; the values are once, few, many and, for expanded clones, a class.

TRBV11-2	TRBJ1-6	once	-	TGTGCCAGCAGCCTGGACCGCCAAGGACCCCTCCACTTT	CASSLDRQGPLHF
TRBV10-2	TRBJ2-2	-	TRBD2	TGCGCCAGCAGTGAGGTGGCTAGCGGATTTACCGGGGAGCTGTTTTTT	CASSEVASGFTGELFF
TRBV19	TRBJ1-3	few	-	TGTGCCAGTAGTAAAGGGTCGGCGGGAGGAAACACCATATATTTT	CASSKGSAGGNTIYF
TRBV4-2	TRBJ1-1	-	-	TGTGCCAGCAGCCAAGGAGGCGGAAACACTGAAGCTTTCTTT	CASSQGGGNTEAFF
TRBV27	TRBJ2-6	-	-	TGTGCCAGCAGTCCCCTCTGGTCTGGGGCCAACGTCCTGACTTTC	CASSPLWSGANVLTF
TRBV27	TRBJ1-5	-	-	TGTGCCAGCAGCGTCAGGGGAGGGAATCAGCCCCAGCATTTT	CASSVRGGNQPQHF
TRBV30	TRBJ2-3	once	-	TGTGCCTGGAATCGGGGAGACACAGATACGCAGTATTTT	CAWNRGDTDTQYF
TRBV5-6	TRBJ1-2	-	-	TGTGCCAGCAGCTCGACACCGAACTATGGCTACACCTTC	CASSSTPNYGYTF
TRBV7-8	TRBJ2-7	-	-	TGTGCCAGCAGCCTCGGGGTAGGGGACGAGCAGTACTTC	CASSLGVGDEQYF
TRBV2	TRBJ2-7	-	TRBD1	TGTGCCAGCAGGGATGACAGGGCTAAGCAGTACTTC	CASRDDRAKQYF
TRBV5-8	TRBJ2-1	-	TRBD2	TGTGCCAGCAGCTTGGCCACACTAGCGGGGGGCCCCGGGGGCGAGCAGTTCTTC	CASSLATLAGGPGGEQFF
TRBV7-8	TRBJ2-1	once	TRBD1	TGTGCCAGCAGCCCCCGGACAGGGAGGAGCTCCTACAATGAGCAGTTCTTC	CASSPRTGRSSYNEQFF
TRBV15	TRBJ1-4	-	-	TGTGCCACCAGCAGAGATCGGGGGCGCATTGAAAAACTGTTTTTT	CATSRDRGRIEKLFF
TRBV10-3	TRBJ2-7	-	-	TGTGCCATCAGTGAGGCCGGGACGGTCTCCTACGAGCAGTACTTC	CAISEAGTVSYEQYF
TRBV9	TRBJ2-3	-	-	TGTGCCAGCAGCGTAGCGCCAGCCACAGATACGCAGTATTTT	CASSVAPATDTQYF
TRBV2	TRBJ1-1	-	-	TGTGCCAGCAGTGTAAAAGAAATAACTGAAGCTTTCTTT	CASSVKEITEAFF
TRBV29-1	TRBJ1-3	-	-	TGCAGCGTCCTACAGGGCTCTGGAAACACCATATATTTT	CSVLQGSGNTIYF
TRBV4-3	TRBJ2-1	-	-	TGCGCCAGCAGCCGTTCCGTAGCGGATGACAATGAGCAGTTCTTC	CASSRSVADDNEQFF
TRBV4-1	TRBJ2-2	-	TRBD2	TGCGCCAGCAGCCAAGATAGAAGACTAGCGGGAGCGCGAACCGGGGAGCTGTTTTTT	CASSQDRRLAGARTGELFF
TRBV6-6	TRBJ1-5	-	-	TGTGCCAGCAGTCACGACAGAACTAATCAGCCCCAGCATTTT	CASSHDRTNQPQHF
TRBV7-2	TRBJ1-1	-	TRBD1	TGTGCCAGCAGCTTAGACAGGGGGGACACTGAAGCTTTCTTT	CASSLDRGDTEAFF
TRBV6-6	TRBJ2-5	-	TRBD2	TGTGCCAGCAACAAGGTAGCGGGTCAAGAGACCCAGTACTTC	CASNKVAGQETQYF
TRBV6-5	TRBJ1-2	-	TRBD1	TGTGCCAGCAGTTACGCCAGGACAGGGACGAATGGCTACACCTTC	CASSYARTGTNGYTF
TRBV29-1	TRBJ1-2	-	-	TGCAGCGTTGGGGGCAGCTCTAACTATGGCTACACCTTC	CSVGGSSNYGYTF
TRBV7-8	TRBJ2-7	few	-	TGTGCCAGCAGCTTAGTCGGGACATCCTTGACCTCCGAGCAGTACTTC	CASSLVGTSLTSEQYF
TRBV18	TRBJ1-1	-	-	TGTGCCAGCTCACCACAGAGGGGAGTTAACACTGAAGCTTTCTTT	CASSPQRGVNTEAFF
TRBV13	TRBJ1-6	-	TRBD1	TGTGCCAGCAGCCAGGGACAGTATAATTCACCCCTCCACTTT	CASSQGQYNSPLHF
TRBV18	TRBJ2-5	-	TRBD2	TGTGCCAGCTCACCACCCGGGAGGGCCCATGAGACCCAGTACTTC	CASSPPGRAHETQYF
TRBV7-9	TRBJ1-5	-	TRBD1	TGTGCCAGCAGCTTAGGGGACAGGCCCAATCAGCCCCAGCATTTT	CASSLGDRPNQPQHF
TRBV2	TRBJ1-2	once	-	TGTGCCAGCACCGATCAGGGGTTAGGCTACACCTTC	CASTDQGLGYTF
TRBV6-6	TRBJ1-1	-	-	TGTGCCAGCAACACCTGGGACACTGAAGCTTTCTTT	CASNTWDTEAFF
TRBV30	TRBJ2-3	-	TRBD2	TGTGCCGGAACCCTTGACCGGGAGGAGGTGCAGTATTTT	CAGTLDREEVQYF
TRBV18	TRBJ1-4	-	-	TGTGCCAGCTCCGGGAGAAGTAATGAAAAACTGTTTTTT	CASSGRSNEKLFF
TRBV7-9	TRBJ1-1	-	-	TGTGCCAGCAGCCCTAAAACAGGGCCGGATGCTTTCTTT	CASSPKTGPDAFF
TRBV5-1	TRBJ2-4	-	-	TGCGCCAGCAGCTTTGGAGGGGTCAAAAACATTCAGTACTTC	CASSFGGVKNIQYF
TRBV10-1	TRBJ2-3	-	TRBD1	TGCGCCAGCAGTGATGGACAGGGGGTTTCAGATACGCAGTATTTT	CASSDGQGVSDTQYF
TRBV28	TRBJ2-3	-	TRBD2	TGTGCCAGCAGCACCAAGACTAGCGGGAGAACAGATACGCAGTATTTT	CASSTKTSGRTDTQYF
TRBV7-9	TRBJ1-1	few	TRBD1	TGTGCCAGCAGCCTAACAGGGGATACTGAAGCTTTCTTT	CASSLTGDTEAFF
TRBV6-6	TRBJ2-2	-	TRBD2	TGTGCCAGCAGCCCCCTATTAGCGGGGTCCGGGGAGCTGTTTTTT	CASSPLLAGSGELFF
TRBV2	TRBJ1-5	-	-	TGTGCCAGCATGAACGGGGCCTATAATCAGCCCCAGCATTTT	CASMNGAYNQPQHF
TRBV19	TRBJ1-4	-	TRBD1	TGTGCCAGTAAGGGACAGGCTAATGAAAAACTGTTTTTT	CASKGQANEKLFF
TRBV4-1	TRBJ1-3	-	-	TGCGCCAGCAATTTGAGGGAAGGCTCTGGAAACACCATATATTTT	CASNLREGSGNTIYF
TRBV10-3	TRBJ2-7	-	-	TGTGCCATCAGTGTATTGGCCACCTGGCGGGGTAACAACTACGAGCAGTACTTC	CAISVLATWRGNNYEQYF
TRBV6-1	TRBJ2-7	-	-	TGTGCCAGTGGAGGGGCGAGGTACGAGCAGTACTTC	CASGGARYEQYF
TRBV27	TRBJ1-1	-	-	TGTGCCAGCAGTTTAGGTAGGGGGACTGAAGCTTTCTTT	CASSLGRGTEAFF
TRBV2	TRBJ2-7	-	-	TGTGCCAGCAGTGAAGGGGAAGCCTACTACGAGCAGTACTTC	CASSEGEAYYEQYF
TRBV20-1	TRBJ1-2	-	TRBD1	TGCAGTGCTAGCGTGAGGGCAGGGGGCACCTTC	CSASVRAGGTF
TRBV7-2	TRBJ2-2	-	-	TGTGCCAGCAGCTGGACGGGAACAGGGGAGCTGTTTTTT	CASSWTGTGELFF
TRBV7-9	TRBJ2-2	-	TRBD2	TGTGCCAGCCGGACTAGCAACACCGGGGAGCTGTTTTTT	CASRTSNTGELFF
TRBV5-1	TRBJ2-3	-	TRBD2	TGCGCCAGCAGCTTCGGGGGGACAGATACGCAGTATTTT	CASSFGGTDTQYF
TRBV6-5	TRBJ2-7	-	-	TGTGCCAGCATGAGGGCGGGTTCCACCTACGAGCAGTACTTC	CASMRAGSTYEQYF
TRBV2	TRBJ2-5	-	-	TGTGCCAGCAGTAAGGATAGGGGGGAGGAGACCCAGTACTTC	CASSKDRGEETQYF
TRBV29-1	TRBJ1-1	-	-	TGCAGCGTTGTCTTATTCGTTAGTAGGACTGAAGCTTTCTTT	CSVVLFVSRTEAFF
TRBV5-1	TRBJ1-1	-	-	TGCGCCAGCAGCTTGCGAGCGAGGCAGAGCTCAAACACTGAAGCTTTCTTT	CASSLRARQSSNTEAFF
TRBV5-1	TRBJ2-2	-	-	TGCGCCAGCAGCTTGGACCCTTCGGGTGCCGGGGAGCTGTTTTTT	CASSLDPSGAGELFF
TRBV25-1	TRBJ2-3	-	-	TGTGCCAGCAGACAGGGAGATACGCAGTATTTT	CASRQGDTQYF
TRBV5-1	TRBJ2-3	-	TRBD1	TGCGCCAGCAGCACGGTCGGACAGGGTACAGATACGCAGTATTTT	CASSTVGQGTDTQYF
TRBV5-8	TRBJ1-1	few	TRBD1	TGTGCCAGCAGCATTGGGACAGGGTCGACGAACACTGAAGCTTTCTTT	CASSIGTGSTNTEAFF
TRBV27	TRBJ2-1	-	TRBD2	TGTGCCAGCATCACTCGGTTATTCGGGACTAGCGGGAGGGTAAGTGGTGAGCAGTTCTTC	CASITRLFGTSGRVSGEQFF